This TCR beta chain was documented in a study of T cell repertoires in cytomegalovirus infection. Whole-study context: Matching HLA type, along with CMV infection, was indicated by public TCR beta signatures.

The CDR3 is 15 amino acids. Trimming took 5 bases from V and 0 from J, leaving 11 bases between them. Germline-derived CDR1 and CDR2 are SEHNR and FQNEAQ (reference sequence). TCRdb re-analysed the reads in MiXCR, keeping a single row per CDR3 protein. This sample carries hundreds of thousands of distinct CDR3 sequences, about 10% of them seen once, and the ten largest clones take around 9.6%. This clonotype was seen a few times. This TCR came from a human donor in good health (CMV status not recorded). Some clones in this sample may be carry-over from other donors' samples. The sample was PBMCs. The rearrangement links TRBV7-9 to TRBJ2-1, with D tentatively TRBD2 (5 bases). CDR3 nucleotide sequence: TGTGCCAGCAGCCCCAAGCGGCACTCCTACAATGAGCAGTTCTTC. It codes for CASSPKRHSYNEQFF.